The T cell receptor beta chain described here comes from a study of tumor-infiltrating lymphocytes in primary liver carcinoma. Looking at the study overall: The patient group consisted of men and women aged 30 to 69 years. Study-wide points: Blood fell significantly below tumors in its top-250-clone fraction (p = 0.039).

The investigators made TCR beta cDNA from approximately 0.5 ug total RNA, using a constant-region primer. Sequencing libraries for TCR beta derived from three nested multiplex PCR rounds that used slightly modified ARM-PCR. Two initial PCR rounds of about 11 cycles each paired TRBV1-TRBV30 forward primers with a C-beta reverse primer. Via MiXCR, TCRdb re-called the multiplex PCR reads, giving one row per CDR3 protein. This sample carries 180,000 or so distinct CDR3 sequences, around 60% of them seen once, and the ten largest clones take about 70%. This clonotype appeared a few times. Its antigen remains unidentified. V lost 6 bases, J lost 1 base, and 15 bases lay in between. CDR3 length: 14 residues. The germline V gene has CDR1 SQVTM and CDR2 ANQGSEA. RNA was extracted from whole blood without cell sorting, alongside germline DNA.

This TCR was sampled from a man aged 35 to 55 with primary liver carcinoma and hepatitis B virus infection. Sequenced sample: peripheral blood. V and J are TRBV29-1 and TRBJ1-1; no reliable D call. This CDR3 reads CSVAPAWGNTEAFF. Here the CDR3 DNA reads TGCAGCGTCGCCCCGGCTTGGGGGAACACTGAAGCTTTCTTT.